This TCR beta chain stems from a study of vaccination effects on CD4 cells after COVID-19. Method: immunoSEQ multiplex PCR; TCRdb's copy keeps in-frame clones and lacks some. The table records roughly 32,000 clones, 72% of them present only once. As to this clone: Its target is unknown.

Pools of viral peptides were used by the ViraFEST assay to expand antigen-specific CD4+ T cells ahead of sequencing. Cultured cells yielded isolated CD4+ T cells after more than nine days. Each participant received a vaccine that was either BNT162b2 or mRNA-1273, given as two doses. Cultivation was performed at a few million PBMC per well with 8.5 to 10 IU/ml IL-2 and 9.5 to 10 ug/ml peptides added. A half-medium replacement with IL-2 medium was carried out on days 3 and 7. V was cut by 5 bases and J by 2 bases, with 13 bases left in between. The CDR3 is made up of 14 amino acids. Germline CDR1 reads MNHEY; CDR2 reads SMNVEV (reference sequence).

The rearrangement links TRBV27 to TRBJ2-7; TRBD1 might be the D (5 bases). The material was CD4+ T cells from PBMCs cultured with HCoV-229E spike peptides, obtained after COVID-19 vaccination. The TCR originated in a human donor who received a COVID-19 vaccine. CDR3 amino acids: CASSPIDSTYEQYF. The CDR3 nucleotides are TGTGCCAGCAGTCCCATCGACAGTACCTACGAGCAGTACTTC.